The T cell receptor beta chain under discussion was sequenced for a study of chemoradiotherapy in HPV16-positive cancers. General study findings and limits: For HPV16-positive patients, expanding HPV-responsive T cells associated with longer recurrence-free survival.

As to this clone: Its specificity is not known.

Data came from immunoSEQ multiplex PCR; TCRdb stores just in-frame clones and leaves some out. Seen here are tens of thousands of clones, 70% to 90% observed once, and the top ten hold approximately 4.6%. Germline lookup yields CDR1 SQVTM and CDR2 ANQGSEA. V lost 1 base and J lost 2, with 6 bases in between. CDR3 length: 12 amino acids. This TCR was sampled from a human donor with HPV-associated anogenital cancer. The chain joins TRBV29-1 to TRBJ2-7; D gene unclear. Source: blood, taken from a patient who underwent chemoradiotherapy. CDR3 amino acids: CSVEGGTYEQYF. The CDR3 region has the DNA TGCAGCGTTGAAGGGGGTACCTACGAGCAGTACTTC.